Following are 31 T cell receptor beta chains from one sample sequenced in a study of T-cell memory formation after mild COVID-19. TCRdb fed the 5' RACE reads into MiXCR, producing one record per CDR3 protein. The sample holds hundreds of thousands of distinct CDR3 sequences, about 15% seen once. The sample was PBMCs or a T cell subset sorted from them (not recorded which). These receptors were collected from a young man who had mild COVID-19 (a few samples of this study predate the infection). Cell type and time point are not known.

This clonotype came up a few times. The CDR3 DNA reads as TGTGCAGGGCGGGGGGAACCCTCCTACGAGCAGTACGTC. Translation: CAGRGEPSYEQYV. The chain recombines TRBV9 with TRBJ2-7; 8 nucleotides line up with TRBD2. The CDR3 consists of 13 residues. Germline V gene sequence: CDR1 SGDLS, CDR2 YYNGEE.

CDR3 nucleotides: TGTGCCACCAGTGATGGTCTCCCCCCAGGCGGCACAGATACGCAGTATTTT. It translates to CATSDGLPPGGTDTQYF. The J gene is TRBJ2-3, the V gene TRBV24-1; D uncertain. Trimming left V 3 bases short and J 1 base short, with 16 bases between. The CDR3 contains 17 residues. The germline V gene encodes CDR1 KGHDR and CDR2 SFDVKD.

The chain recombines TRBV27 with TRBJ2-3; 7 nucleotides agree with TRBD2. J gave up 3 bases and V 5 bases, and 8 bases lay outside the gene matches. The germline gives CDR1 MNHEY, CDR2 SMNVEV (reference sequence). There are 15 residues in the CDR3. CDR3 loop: CASSKTSTGTDTQYF. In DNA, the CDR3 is TGTGCCAGCAGTAAGACTAGCACGGGGACAGATACGCAGTATTTT.

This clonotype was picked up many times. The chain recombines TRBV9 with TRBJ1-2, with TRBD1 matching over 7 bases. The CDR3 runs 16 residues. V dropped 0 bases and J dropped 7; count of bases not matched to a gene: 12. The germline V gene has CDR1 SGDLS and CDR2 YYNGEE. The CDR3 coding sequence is TGTGCCAGCAGCGTAGACCCACAGGGGCCTCGACCTGGCTACACCTTC. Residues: CASSVDPQGPRPGYTF.

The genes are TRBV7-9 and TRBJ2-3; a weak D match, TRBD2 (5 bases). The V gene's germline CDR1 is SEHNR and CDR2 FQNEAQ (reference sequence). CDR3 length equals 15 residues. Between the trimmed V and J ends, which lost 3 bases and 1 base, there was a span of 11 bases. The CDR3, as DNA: TGTGCCAGCAGCTTGACGGGGTCTGGCACAGATACGCAGTATTTT. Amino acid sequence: CASSLTGSGTDTQYF.

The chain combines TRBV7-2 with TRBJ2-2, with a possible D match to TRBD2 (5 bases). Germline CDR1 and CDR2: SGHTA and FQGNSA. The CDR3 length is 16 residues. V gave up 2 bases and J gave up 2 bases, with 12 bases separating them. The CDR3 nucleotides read TGTGCCAGCAGCTTACGATGGAGGTCTAACACCGGGGAGCTGTTTTTT. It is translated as CASSLRWRSNTGELFF.

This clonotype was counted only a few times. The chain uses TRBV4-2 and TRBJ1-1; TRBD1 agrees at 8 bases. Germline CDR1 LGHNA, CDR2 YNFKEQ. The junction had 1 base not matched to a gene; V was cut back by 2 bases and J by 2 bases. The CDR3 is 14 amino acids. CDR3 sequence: CASSQQGANTEAFF. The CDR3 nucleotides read TGTGCCAGCAGCCAACAGGGGGCCAACACTGAAGCTTTCTTT.

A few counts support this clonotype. The CDR3 bases are TGTGCCAGCAGCTTAGAGGTCGGCCGTCTCTACAATGAGCAGTTCTTC. Translation: CASSLEVGRLYNEQFF. This chain connects TRBV11-2 to TRBJ2-1; no clear D. The V gene's germline CDR1 is SGHAT and CDR2 FQNNGV. This CDR3 comprises 16 residues. V lost 0 bases to trimming and J lost 3 bases, with 12 bases between them. Supplemented by reference TRBV11-2 and TRBJ2-1, the full variable domain reads EAGVAQSPRYKIIEKRQSVAFWCNPISGHATLYWYQQILGQGPKLLIQFQNNGVVDDSQLPKDRFSAERLKGVDSTLKIQPAKLEDSAVYLCASSLEVGRLYNEQFFGPGTRLTVL.

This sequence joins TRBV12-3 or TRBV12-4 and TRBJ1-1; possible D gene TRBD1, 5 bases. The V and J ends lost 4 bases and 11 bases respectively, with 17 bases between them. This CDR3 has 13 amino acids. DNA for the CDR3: TGTGCCAGCAGTTCCCTCGGGACCTTCAACGCTTTCTTT. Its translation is CASSSLGTFNAFF.

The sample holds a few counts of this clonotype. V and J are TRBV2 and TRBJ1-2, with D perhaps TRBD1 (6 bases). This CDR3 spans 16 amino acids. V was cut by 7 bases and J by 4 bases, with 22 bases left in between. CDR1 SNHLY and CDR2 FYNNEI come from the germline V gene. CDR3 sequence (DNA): TGTGCCAGCAACCGGTTAACAGGGAATAGCGCCTATGGCTACACCTTC. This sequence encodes CASNRLTGNSAYGYTF.

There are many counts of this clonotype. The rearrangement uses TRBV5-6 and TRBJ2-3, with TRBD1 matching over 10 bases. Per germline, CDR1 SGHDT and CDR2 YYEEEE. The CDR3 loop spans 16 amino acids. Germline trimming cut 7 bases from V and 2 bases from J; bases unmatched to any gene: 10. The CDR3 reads CASDKTGGVLTDTQYF. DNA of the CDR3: TGTGCCAGCGACAAGACAGGGGGCGTACTCACAGATACGCAGTATTTT.

The CDR3 here is CASSSGRAGVTDTQYF. DNA of the CDR3: TGCGCCAGCAGCTCAGGACGGGCGGGGGTCACAGATACGCAGTATTTT. The chain joins TRBV10-1 to TRBJ2-3, with TRBD2 matching over 7 bases. CDR1 and CDR2 (germline): WNHNN, SYGVQD (reference sequence). V lost 6 bases, J lost 2 bases, and 11 bases stayed unmatched. This CDR3 has 16 residues.

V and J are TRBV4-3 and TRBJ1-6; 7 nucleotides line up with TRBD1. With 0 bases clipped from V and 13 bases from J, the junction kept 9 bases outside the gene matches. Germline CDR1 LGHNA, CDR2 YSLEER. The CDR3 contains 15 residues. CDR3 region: CASSQDPGTVIPLHF. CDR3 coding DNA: TGCGCCAGCAGCCAAGACCCCGGGACAGTGATCCCCCTCCACTTT.

The CDR3 is CASKVQGAGTEAFF. As DNA, the CDR3 is TGTGCCTCGAAAGTCCAGGGGGCCGGCACTGAAGCTTTCTTT. The genes are TRBV19 and TRBJ1-1, with TRBD1 matching 8 bases. This CDR3 has 14 residues. Looked up from germline, CDR1 is LNHDA and CDR2 is SQIVND (reference sequence). V lost 11 bases and J lost 4; bases outside the gene matches: 12.

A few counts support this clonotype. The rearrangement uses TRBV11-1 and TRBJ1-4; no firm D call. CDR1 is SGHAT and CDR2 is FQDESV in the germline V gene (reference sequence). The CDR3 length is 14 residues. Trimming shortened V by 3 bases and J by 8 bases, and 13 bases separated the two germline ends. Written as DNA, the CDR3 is TGTGCCAGCAGCTTTCGCGGGTTCCCGGAAAAACTGTTTTTT. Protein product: CASSFRGFPEKLFF.

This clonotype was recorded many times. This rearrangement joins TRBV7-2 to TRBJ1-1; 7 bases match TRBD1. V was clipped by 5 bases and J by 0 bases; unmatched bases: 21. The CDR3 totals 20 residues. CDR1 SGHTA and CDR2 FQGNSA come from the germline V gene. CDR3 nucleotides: TGTGCCAGCAGCCCAAGGCCTTACAGGGGACGGAAGGGGATGAACACTGAAGCTTTCTTT. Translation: CASSPRPYRGRKGMNTEAFF.

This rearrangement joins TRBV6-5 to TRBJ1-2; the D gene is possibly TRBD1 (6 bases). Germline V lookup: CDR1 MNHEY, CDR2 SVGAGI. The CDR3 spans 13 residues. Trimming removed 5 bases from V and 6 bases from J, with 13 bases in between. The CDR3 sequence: CASSHRQVHGYTF. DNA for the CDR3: TGTGCCAGCAGTCACAGACAGGTCCATGGCTACACCTTC.

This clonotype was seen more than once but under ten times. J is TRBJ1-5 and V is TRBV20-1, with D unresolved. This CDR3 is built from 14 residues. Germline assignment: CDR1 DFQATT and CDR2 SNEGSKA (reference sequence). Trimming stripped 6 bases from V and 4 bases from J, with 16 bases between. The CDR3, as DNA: TGCAGTGCCCTAGCCTCATTGGGAAATCAGCCCCAGCATTTT. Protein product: CSALASLGNQPQHF.

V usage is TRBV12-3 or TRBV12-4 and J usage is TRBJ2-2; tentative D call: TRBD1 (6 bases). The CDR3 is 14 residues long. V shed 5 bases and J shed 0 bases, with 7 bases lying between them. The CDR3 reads CASSRDTNTGELFF. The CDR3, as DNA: TGTGCCAGCAGTCGGGACACGAACACCGGGGAGCTGTTTTTT.

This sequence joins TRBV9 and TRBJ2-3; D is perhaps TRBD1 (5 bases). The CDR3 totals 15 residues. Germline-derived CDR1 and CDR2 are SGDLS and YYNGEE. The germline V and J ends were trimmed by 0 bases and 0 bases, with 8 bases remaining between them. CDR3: CASSVGAGSTDTQYF. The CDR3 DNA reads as TGTGCCAGCAGCGTAGGAGCAGGGAGCACAGATACGCAGTATTTT. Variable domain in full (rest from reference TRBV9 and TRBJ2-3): DSGVTQTPKHLITATGQRVTLRCSPRSGDLSVYWYQQSLDQGLQFLIQYYNGEERAKGNILERFSAQQFPDLHSELNLSSLELGDSALYFCASSVGAGSTDTQYFGPGTRLTVL.

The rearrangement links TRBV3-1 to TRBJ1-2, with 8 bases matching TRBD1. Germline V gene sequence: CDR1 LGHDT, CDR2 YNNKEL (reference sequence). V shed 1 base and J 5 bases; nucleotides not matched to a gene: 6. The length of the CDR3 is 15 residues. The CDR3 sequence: CASSQGQGMGYGYTF. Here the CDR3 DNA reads TGTGCCAGCAGCCAAGGACAGGGGATGGGGTATGGCTACACCTTC.

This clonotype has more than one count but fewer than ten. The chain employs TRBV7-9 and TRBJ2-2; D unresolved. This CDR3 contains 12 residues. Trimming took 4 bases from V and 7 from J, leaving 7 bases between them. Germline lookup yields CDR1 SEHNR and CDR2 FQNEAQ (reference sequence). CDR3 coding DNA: TGTGCCAGCAGCTCGTCTGACGGGGAGCTGTTTTTT. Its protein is CASSSSDGELFF.

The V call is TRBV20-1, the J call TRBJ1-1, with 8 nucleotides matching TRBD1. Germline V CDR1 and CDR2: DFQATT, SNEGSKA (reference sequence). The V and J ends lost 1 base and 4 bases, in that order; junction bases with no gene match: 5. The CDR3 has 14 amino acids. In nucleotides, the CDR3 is TGCAGTGCTAGAGTACAGGGGGGGAGCACTGAAGCTTTCTTT. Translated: CSARVQGGSTEAFF.

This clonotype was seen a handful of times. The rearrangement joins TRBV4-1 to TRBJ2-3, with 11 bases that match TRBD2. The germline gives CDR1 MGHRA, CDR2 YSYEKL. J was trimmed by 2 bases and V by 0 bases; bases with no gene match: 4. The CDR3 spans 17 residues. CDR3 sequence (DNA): TGCGCCAGCAGCCAAGACGGACTAGCGGGTTTCACAGATACGCAGTATTTT. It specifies CASSQDGLAGFTDTQYF.

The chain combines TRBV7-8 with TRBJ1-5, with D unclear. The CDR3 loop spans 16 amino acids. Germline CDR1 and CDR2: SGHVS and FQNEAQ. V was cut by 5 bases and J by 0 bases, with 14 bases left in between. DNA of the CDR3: TGTGCCAGCAGCCCCGACACGTACTATAGCAATCAGCCCCAGCATTTT. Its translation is CASSPDTYYSNQPQHF.

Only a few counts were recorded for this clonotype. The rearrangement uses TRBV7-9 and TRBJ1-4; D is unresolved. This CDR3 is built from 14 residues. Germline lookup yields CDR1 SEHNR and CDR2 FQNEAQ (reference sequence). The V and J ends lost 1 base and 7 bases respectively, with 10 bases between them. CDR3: CASSLVPATEKLFF. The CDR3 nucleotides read TGTGCCAGCAGCTTAGTGCCGGCAACTGAAAAACTGTTTTTT.

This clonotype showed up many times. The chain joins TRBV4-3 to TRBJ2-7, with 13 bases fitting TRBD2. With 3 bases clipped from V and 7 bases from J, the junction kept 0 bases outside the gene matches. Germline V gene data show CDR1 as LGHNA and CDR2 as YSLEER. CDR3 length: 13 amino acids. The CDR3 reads CASSQGLAGEQYF. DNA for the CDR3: TGCGCCAGCAGCCAGGGACTAGCGGGGGAGCAGTACTTC.

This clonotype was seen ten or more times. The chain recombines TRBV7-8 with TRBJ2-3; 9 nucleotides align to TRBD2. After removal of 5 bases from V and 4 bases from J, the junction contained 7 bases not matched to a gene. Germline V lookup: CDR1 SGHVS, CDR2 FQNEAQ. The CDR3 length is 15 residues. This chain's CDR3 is CASSRGWTSADTQYF. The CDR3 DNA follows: TGTGCCAGCAGCCGGGGTTGGACTAGCGCAGATACGCAGTATTTT.

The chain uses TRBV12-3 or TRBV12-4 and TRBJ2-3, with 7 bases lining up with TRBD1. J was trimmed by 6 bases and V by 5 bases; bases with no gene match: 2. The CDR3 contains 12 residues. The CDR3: CASSNRGDTQYF. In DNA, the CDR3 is TGTGCCAGCAGTAACAGGGGTGATACGCAGTATTTT.

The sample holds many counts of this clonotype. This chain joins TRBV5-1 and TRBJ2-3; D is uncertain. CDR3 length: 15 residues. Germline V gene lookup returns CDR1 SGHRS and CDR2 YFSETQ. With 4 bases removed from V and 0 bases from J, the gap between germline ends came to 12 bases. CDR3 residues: CASSPPQGSTDTQYF. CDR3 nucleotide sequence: TGCGCCAGCAGCCCACCGCAAGGAAGCACAGATACGCAGTATTTT.

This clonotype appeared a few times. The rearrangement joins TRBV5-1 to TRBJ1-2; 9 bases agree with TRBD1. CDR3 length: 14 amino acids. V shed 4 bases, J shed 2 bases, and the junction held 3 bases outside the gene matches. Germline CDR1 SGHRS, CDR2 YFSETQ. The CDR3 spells CASSAGQGNYGYTF. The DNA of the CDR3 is TGCGCCAGCAGCGCCGGACAGGGGAACTATGGCTACACCTTC. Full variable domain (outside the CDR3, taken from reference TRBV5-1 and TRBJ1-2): KAGVTQTPRYLIKTRGQQVTLSCSPISGHRSVSWYQQTPGQGLQFLFEYFSETQRNKGNFPGRFSGRQFSNSRSEMNVSTLELGDSALYLCASSAGQGNYGYTFGSGTRLTVV.